A selection of T cell receptor beta chains follows, all from one sample in a study of shared T cell receptors in the human thymus. Method: immunoSEQ multiplex PCR; TCRdb's copy keeps in-frame clones and lacks some. The sample holds hundreds of thousands of clones, about 90% seen once. The same sample was also studied in work on human thymus T cells.

The material sequenced was thymocytes. These receptors all come from a boy less than two years old with a congenital heart defect. CDR3s include the opening cysteine and the closing phenylalanine or tryptophan. Each record gives: CDR3 length, V gene, J gene, D gene, clone size, CDR3 protein, CDR3 DNA. A D gene is named only where the DNA matches it firmly. For some rows the clone size is stated as once, few or many, or as a class when expanded; others skip it.

15	TRBV25-1	TRBJ2-7	NA	NA	CASSESLPQRSEQYF	TGTGCCAGCAGTGAATCGTTACCCCAGCGGTCCGAGCAGTACTTC
12	TRBV28	TRBJ2-7	NA	NA	CASSLPSHEQYF	TGTGCCAGCAGTTTACCTAGCCACGAGCAGTACTTC
14	TRBV7-2	TRBJ1-1	NA	NA	CASSLVGGGAEAFF	TGTGCCAGCAGCTTAGTGGGTGGAGGGGCTGAAGCTTTCTTT
15	TRBV5-1	TRBJ1-3	NA	NA	CASSPVSGAGNTIYF	TGCGCCAGCAGCCCGGTGTCAGGGGCTGGAAACACCATATATTTT
13	TRBV4-3	TRBJ1-2	TRBD1	NA	CASSQRTGNGYTF	TGCGCCAGCAGCCAGCGGACAGGGAATGGCTACACCTTC
16	TRBV4-3	TRBJ2-3	NA	NA	CASSQDRRGWEDTQYF	TGCGCCAGCAGCCAAGATAGGAGGGGTTGGGAAGATACGCAGTATTTT
17	TRBV28	TRBJ2-7	TRBD2	NA	CASSLTPRSGRGYEQYF	TGTGCCAGCAGTCTCACCCCCAGGAGCGGGAGGGGTTACGAGCAGTACTTC
22	TRBV14	TRBJ2-5	TRBD2	NA	CASSQFFREELAGEGYQETQYF	TGTGCCAGCAGCCAATTTTTCAGGGAGGAACTAGCGGGAGAGGGGTACCAAGAGACCCAGTACTTC
18	TRBV5-1	TRBJ2-6	TRBD1	NA	CASSFIGTGDPGANVLTF	TGCGCCAGCAGCTTCATCGGGACAGGAGACCCTGGGGCCAACGTCCTGACTTTC
14	TRBV6-5	TRBJ1-2	NA	NA	CASSYSGTLYGYTF	TGTGCCAGCAGTTACTCGGGGACACTCTATGGCTACACCTTC
16	TRBV5-6	TRBJ2-7	NA	NA	CASSPQGRGASYEQYF	TGTGCCAGCAGCCCACAGGGACGGGGGGCTTCCTACGAGCAGTACTTC
15	TRBV9	TRBJ2-7	TRBD2	NA	CASSGGTSHTYEQYF	TGTGCCAGCAGCGGAGGGACTAGCCACACCTACGAGCAGTACTTC
14	TRBV7-2	TRBJ2-3	NA	NA	CASSLQVNTDTQYF	TGTGCCAGCAGCTTGCAGGTTAACACAGATACGCAGTATTTT
12	TRBV29-1	TRBJ1-2	TRBD1	NA	CSGEQGAIGYTF	TGCAGCGGAGAACAGGGGGCTATTGGCTACACCTTC
17	TRBV5-4	TRBJ2-7	TRBD2	few	CASSPTSGRAQSYEQYF	TGTGCCAGCAGCCCAACTAGCGGGAGGGCCCAATCCTACGAGCAGTACTTC
13	TRBV6-1	TRBJ2-7	TRBD1	NA	CASGRDSSYEQYF	TGTGCCAGCGGAAGGGACAGCTCCTACGAGCAGTACTTC
14	TRBV30	TRBJ2-5	TRBD2	NA	CAWNQTSLGETQYF	TGTGCCTGGAACCAGACTAGCTTAGGGGAGACCCAGTACTTC